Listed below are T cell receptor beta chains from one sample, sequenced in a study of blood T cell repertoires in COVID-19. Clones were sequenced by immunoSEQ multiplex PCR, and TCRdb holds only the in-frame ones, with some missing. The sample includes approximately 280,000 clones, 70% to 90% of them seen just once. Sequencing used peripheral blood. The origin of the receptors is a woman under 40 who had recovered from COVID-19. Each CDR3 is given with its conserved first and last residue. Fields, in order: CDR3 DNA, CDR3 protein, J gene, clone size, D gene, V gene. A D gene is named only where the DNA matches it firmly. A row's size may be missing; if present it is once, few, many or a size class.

CDR3 DNA: TGTGCCAGCAGTTCCCTCTCTAGCGGGGAGCAGTTCTTC
CDR3 protein: CASSSLSSGEQFF
J gene: TRBJ2-1
clone size: NA
D gene: TRBD2
V gene: TRBV27

CDR3 DNA: TGTGCCAGCAGTGACACTAGCGGGGGGGCCAATGAGCAGTTCTTC
CDR3 protein: CASSDTSGGANEQFF
J gene: TRBJ2-1
clone size: many
D gene: TRBD2
V gene: TRBV6-4

CDR3 DNA: TGTGCCAGCAGCCAAGCCCGGACAGGGGGCGTGGGACCAACCTACGAGCAGTACTTC
CDR3 protein: CASSQARTGGVGPTYEQYF
J gene: TRBJ2-7
clone size: NA
D gene: TRBD1
V gene: TRBV3-1/TRBV3-2

CDR3 DNA: TGTGCCAGCAGCTTAAGACAGCATCAAGAGACCCAGTACTTC
CDR3 protein: CASSLRQHQETQYF
J gene: TRBJ2-5
clone size: few
D gene: NA
V gene: TRBV7-9

CDR3 DNA: TGTGCCAGCTCACCACCGGGACTAGTTGAGCAGTACTTC
CDR3 protein: CASSPPGLVEQYF
J gene: TRBJ2-7
clone size: NA
D gene: TRBD2
V gene: TRBV18

CDR3 DNA: TGCACCAGCAGACAATCCGGGACAGGGTTGACCGGGGAGCTGTTTTTT
CDR3 protein: CTSRQSGTGLTGELFF
J gene: TRBJ2-2
clone size: NA
D gene: NA
V gene: TRBV1

CDR3 DNA: TGTGCCAGCTCACCAAACAGGGGGGAAGAAGGGAATAAGCCCCAGCATTTT
CDR3 protein: CASSPNRGEEGNKPQHF
J gene: TRBJ1-5
clone size: once
D gene: TRBD1
V gene: TRBV18

CDR3 DNA: TGTGCCAGCACCGTCGGGACAGGGCCAACTGAAGCTTTCTTT
CDR3 protein: CASTVGTGPTEAFF
J gene: TRBJ1-1
clone size: few
D gene: TRBD1
V gene: TRBV9

CDR3 DNA: TGTGCCAGCAGTGAATATCGAGCCGGGGAGCTGTTTTTT
CDR3 protein: CASSEYRAGELFF
J gene: TRBJ2-2
clone size: NA
D gene: NA
V gene: TRBV2

CDR3 DNA: TGTGCCAGTAGTCACGGACAGGGTTTGGGGGAGCAGTACTTC
CDR3 protein: CASSHGQGLGEQYF
J gene: TRBJ2-7
clone size: NA
D gene: TRBD1
V gene: TRBV19

CDR3 DNA: TGTGCCAGTTCTCGGACAGATACGCAGTATTTT
CDR3 protein: CASSRTDTQYF
J gene: TRBJ2-3
clone size: NA
D gene: NA
V gene: TRBV25-1

CDR3 DNA: TGTGCCAGCAGCGAAAGACTAGCTGCCGGGGAGCTGTTTTTT
CDR3 protein: CASSERLAAGELFF
J gene: TRBJ2-2
clone size: NA
D gene: TRBD2
V gene: TRBV2

CDR3 DNA: TGTGCCAGCAGCTACATTGGGACACTAGGAGAGACCCAGTACTTC
CDR3 protein: CASSYIGTLGETQYF
J gene: TRBJ2-5
clone size: NA
D gene: NA
V gene: TRBV5-4

CDR3 DNA: TGTGCCAGCAGTTACGAGGAGGGGCGAACCATCCGGGAGCTGTTTTTT
CDR3 protein: CASSYEEGRTIRELFF
J gene: TRBJ2-2
clone size: NA
D gene: NA
V gene: TRBV6-5

CDR3 DNA: TGTGCCAGCACCACTGCATCGGGGGATACGCAGTATTTT
CDR3 protein: CASTTASGDTQYF
J gene: TRBJ2-3
clone size: NA
D gene: NA
V gene: TRBV12-3/TRBV12-4

CDR3 DNA: TGTGCCAGCAGCCAAGACCGGTCCAATGAGCAGTTCTTC
CDR3 protein: CASSQDRSNEQFF
J gene: TRBJ2-1
clone size: few
D gene: NA
V gene: TRBV3-1/TRBV3-2

CDR3 DNA: TGTGCCAGCAGCCCATCAGGGCCCGGACAGGGCGGTGAAAAACTGTTTTTT
CDR3 protein: CASSPSGPGQGGEKLFF
J gene: TRBJ1-4
clone size: NA
D gene: TRBD1
V gene: TRBV3-1/TRBV3-2

CDR3 DNA: TGTGCCAGCAGCTCGGGACTAGCGGGGAGGTGGGGAGAGACCCAGTACTTC
CDR3 protein: CASSSGLAGRWGETQYF
J gene: TRBJ2-5
clone size: NA
D gene: TRBD2
V gene: TRBV7-2

CDR3 DNA: TGTGCCAGCAGCCCGAGACAGGGGGAGGGTCAGCCCCAGCATTTT
CDR3 protein: CASSPRQGEGQPQHF
J gene: TRBJ1-5
clone size: NA
D gene: TRBD1
V gene: TRBV9

CDR3 DNA: TGTGCCAGCAGCCTCGACGGGACAGGGTGGGAAAAACTGTTTTTT
CDR3 protein: CASSLDGTGWEKLFF
J gene: TRBJ1-4
clone size: NA
D gene: TRBD1
V gene: TRBV27

CDR3 DNA: TGCGCCAGCAGCTTGGAGACTAGCGGGATTTGGCAGACCCAGTACTTC
CDR3 protein: CASSLETSGIWQTQYF
J gene: TRBJ2-5
clone size: NA
D gene: TRBD2
V gene: TRBV5-1

CDR3 DNA: TGTGCCATAGGAACAGGGAGCAATCAGCCCCAGCATTTT
CDR3 protein: CAIGTGSNQPQHF
J gene: TRBJ1-5
clone size: NA
D gene: NA
V gene: TRBV19

CDR3 DNA: TGTGCCAGCTCATCCGGGACAGAAGGCTACACCTTC
CDR3 protein: CASSSGTEGYTF
J gene: TRBJ1-2
clone size: few
D gene: TRBD1
V gene: TRBV18

CDR3 DNA: TGTGCCAGCAGTTTATGGGCTAGCGGCTACAATGAGCAGTTCTTC
CDR3 protein: CASSLWASGYNEQFF
J gene: TRBJ2-1
clone size: NA
D gene: TRBD2
V gene: TRBV28

CDR3 DNA: TGTGCCAGCAGTTATCGGGGGGACAATGAGCAGTTCTTC
CDR3 protein: CASSYRGDNEQFF
J gene: TRBJ2-1
clone size: once
D gene: TRBD2
V gene: TRBV6-6

CDR3 DNA: TGTGCCAGCAGCGCTACAGGGAGCACTGAAGCTTTCTTT
CDR3 protein: CASSATGSTEAFF
J gene: TRBJ1-1
clone size: NA
D gene: NA
V gene: TRBV5-5

CDR3 DNA: TGTGCCAGCACTACAGGGAAGGATACGCAGTATTTT
CDR3 protein: CASTTGKDTQYF
J gene: TRBJ2-3
clone size: NA
D gene: NA
V gene: TRBV2

CDR3 DNA: TGCGCCAGCAGCACCCGACAGGGGGCCAACGAGCAGTACTTC
CDR3 protein: CASSTRQGANEQYF
J gene: TRBJ2-7
clone size: once
D gene: TRBD1
V gene: TRBV4-1

CDR3 DNA: TGTGCCAGCAGCGACCTCGGGGAAAAACTGTTTTTT
CDR3 protein: CASSDLGEKLFF
J gene: TRBJ1-4
clone size: NA
D gene: NA
V gene: TRBV5-4

CDR3 DNA: TGTGCCAGCAGCTACACAGGAGCTTTCACAGATACGCAGTATTTT
CDR3 protein: CASSYTGAFTDTQYF
J gene: TRBJ2-3
clone size: NA
D gene: NA
V gene: TRBV13

CDR3 DNA: TGCGCCAGCAGCCAACGACAGCTGAACACTGAAGCTTTCTTT
CDR3 protein: CASSQRQLNTEAFF
J gene: TRBJ1-1
clone size: once
D gene: NA
V gene: TRBV5-1

CDR3 DNA: TGTGCCAGCAGCGCCGTACCAGGGGCTAGTCAGCCCCAGCATTTT
CDR3 protein: CASSAVPGASQPQHF
J gene: TRBJ1-5
clone size: NA
D gene: NA
V gene: TRBV7-6

CDR3 DNA: TGTGCCAGCAGCCCTGACACACAAGAGACCCAGTACTTC
CDR3 protein: CASSPDTQETQYF
J gene: TRBJ2-5
clone size: NA
D gene: NA
V gene: TRBV11-2

CDR3 DNA: TGCGCCAGCAGCCAAGGCACAGGGGAATACGAGCAGTACTTC
CDR3 protein: CASSQGTGEYEQYF
J gene: TRBJ2-7
clone size: NA
D gene: TRBD1
V gene: TRBV4-3

CDR3 DNA: TGTGCCAGCAGCCAAGAGTCAGGGACAAATGGCAATCAGCCCCAGCATTTT
CDR3 protein: CASSQESGTNGNQPQHF
J gene: TRBJ1-5
clone size: NA
D gene: NA
V gene: TRBV3-1/TRBV3-2

CDR3 DNA: TGTGCCAGCAGCTTTAACGGGTTGATCGACACCATATATTTT
CDR3 protein: CASSFNGLIDTIYF
J gene: TRBJ1-3
clone size: NA
D gene: NA
V gene: TRBV5-5

CDR3 DNA: TGTGCCAGCAGTTTGGGTGGATCGGGAGCGATCTCTGGGGCCAACGTCCTGACTTTC
CDR3 protein: CASSLGGSGAISGANVLTF
J gene: TRBJ2-6
clone size: NA
D gene: NA
V gene: TRBV28

CDR3 DNA: TGTGCCAGCAGCAACTTGGCAGATACGCAGTATTTT
CDR3 protein: CASSNLADTQYF
J gene: TRBJ2-3
clone size: NA
D gene: NA
V gene: TRBV7-9

CDR3 DNA: TGTGCCAGCCATTCCCGCCGGGGGACTGAAGCTTTCTTT
CDR3 protein: CASHSRRGTEAFF
J gene: TRBJ1-1
clone size: NA
D gene: NA
V gene: TRBV27

CDR3 DNA: TGTGCCAGCAGGGAGCGGCGATACACCGGGGAGCTGTTTTTT
CDR3 protein: CASRERRYTGELFF
J gene: TRBJ2-2
clone size: NA
D gene: NA
V gene: TRBV6-5

CDR3 DNA: TGTGCTAGTGGTACAAACCAGGGGCTTTATAGCTCCTACAATGAGCAGTTCTTC
CDR3 protein: CASGTNQGLYSSYNEQFF
J gene: TRBJ2-1
clone size: NA
D gene: NA
V gene: TRBV12-5